Listed below are T cell receptor beta chains from one sample, sequenced in a study of T cell responses to AZD1222 COVID-19 vaccine. Measured with immunoSEQ multiplex PCR; TCRdb has only the in-frame clones, and not every one. The sample records 130,000 to 150,000 clones, more than 70% being singletons. The source was peripheral blood, collected 28 days after the second AZD1222 dose. All receptors come from an adult who received the AZD1222 COVID-19 vaccine. Both conserved end residues are trimmed from each CDR3. Not all rows give a size; the values are once, few, many and, for expanded clones, a class.

.,TRBJ1-1,12,TRBV6-5,ASITGPPNTEAF
.,TRBJ2-1,14,TRBV9,ASSVTGSVSYNEQF
.,TRBJ1-1,11,TRBV11-2,ASSLTANTEAF
.,TRBJ2-5,9,TRBV7-8,ASGGLETQY
.,TRBJ2-1,14,TRBV2,ASSESPSGRYNEQF
.,TRBJ2-5,13,TRBV24-1,ATSDFRGAQETQY
.,TRBJ2-5,12,TRBV5-1,ASSSGQLQETQY
.,TRBJ1-2,11,TRBV6-5,ASKPGQEYGYT
once,TRBJ1-3,10,TRBV2,ATQGSGNTIY
.,TRBJ1-6,11,TRBV2,ANVDNYNSPLH
.,TRBJ2-1,13,TRBV10-1,ASPPGLRSYNEQF
.,TRBJ1-3,13,TRBV5-4,ASSSGQGSGNTIY
.,TRBJ1-4,9,TRBV27,ASSLDLPGF
.,TRBJ1-2,11,TRBV4-1,ASSQVRQYGYT
.,TRBJ1-5,14,TRBV7-2,ASREDRQYSNQPQH
.,TRBJ2-3,12,TRBV28,ASSSPPTSGSPY
.,TRBJ1-4,12,TRBV6-6,ASRGQSTNEKLF
.,TRBJ1-1,11,TRBV5-4,ASSTYRGTEAF
.,TRBJ2-5,11,TRBV2,ASGGTGQETQY
.,TRBJ2-5,10,TRBV7-2,ASRIQGQTQY
.,TRBJ2-4,12,TRBV3-1/TRBV3-2,ASSQDRDNYIQY
.,TRBJ1-1,13,TRBV18,ASSPPLGADTEAF
.,TRBJ2-1,13,TRBV5-1,ASSLGGGEYNEQF
.,TRBJ1-2,13,TRBV4-1,ASSQGPGENYGYT
.,TRBJ2-3,9,TRBV10-2,ASSELDTQY
.,TRBJ2-1,12,TRBV7-8,ASSWGQGHNEQF
.,TRBJ2-3,10,TRBV10-3,AISESSDTQY
.,TRBJ2-1,9,TRBV5-1,ASSLSQEQF
few,TRBJ2-2,14,TRBV3-1/TRBV3-2,ASSQDWPRNTGELF
.,TRBJ2-3,11,TRBV7-8,ASSFPGTDTQY
.,TRBJ2-1,11,TRBV30,ASSSATYNEQF
.,TRBJ2-1,14,TRBV7-8,ASSPPTPAVYNEQF
.,TRBJ2-7,11,TRBV6-5,ASSYAGTYEQY
.,TRBJ2-7,11,TRBV6-1,ASSERDHYEQY
.,TRBJ2-7,17,TRBV7-9,ASAGRGIRNSYEAYEQY
few,TRBJ1-4,10,TRBV2,ASSGGQYKLF
.,TRBJ2-3,13,TRBV6-1,ASSERGLSTDTQY
.,TRBJ1-6,15,TRBV27,ASSLLSRGDTTSPLH